The clone carrying this T cell receptor beta chain was detected once. The source of the sample is a study of blood T cell repertoires in COVID-19. As for the study in general: COVID-19 samples, acute and convalescent, were from the United States, Italy and Spain. PBMCs, B-cell-depleted T cells, or T cells provided the cDNA or gDNA that made up the material.

In the original processing: Researchers report that nucleated cell counts were estimated from reference gene primer amplification. Sequenced by immunoSEQ multiplex PCR; TCRdb stores in-frame clones only, minus some. V and J calls and clone size come straight from that table; D and trimming were deduced from the DNA. The data hold more than 200,000 clones, with around 80% observed a single time. Germline CDR1 reads ENHRY; CDR2 reads SYGVKD. The V segment lost 10 bases and the J segment 3 bases; nucleotides outside the gene matches: 5. CDR3 length equals 12 residues. The clonotype was recovered from a woman in her forties or fifties with acute or convalescent COVID-19. The sequenced sample was peripheral blood. V and J are TRBV10-3 and TRBJ2-7, with 8 bases matching TRBD1. CDR3 sequence: CATGTGLYEQYF. In nucleotides, the CDR3 is TGTGCCACCGGGACAGGCCTCTACGAGCAGTACTTC.